The TCR beta chain described here comes from a study of blood T cells in healthy people across ages. Overall study results and limits: Diversity of TCR beta correlated strongly with naive T cell percentage. Measured against age, TCR beta diversity per million T cells decreased in a roughly linear manner. Expanded clonotype shifts may have been confounded, as the donors had an unknown CMV status.

Next came a second PCR, run for about 6 to 11 cycles, which used a sample-barcoded 5' primer along with a J-beta primer mix. Each of the cDNA molecules was tagged by a template-switch adaptor with 12 random nucleotides. TCRdb called the 5' RACE reads again in MiXCR, with one record for every CDR3 protein. The sample includes around 1,500,000 distinct CDR3 sequences, 25% to 30% of them seen just once. The V and J ends lost 5 bases and 5 bases, in that order; junction bases with no gene match: 19. This CDR3 is built from 20 residues. The germline gives CDR1 SGHTA, CDR2 FQGNSA. A word on this clonotype: Antigen unknown.

The chain combines TRBV7-2 with TRBJ2-3; 13 bases match TRBD2. This TCR was sampled from a woman aged 25 to 45 in good health. Sequenced: blood. The CDR3 loop reads CASSPGGLAGLGAGLDTQYF. The CDR3 DNA reads TGTGCCAGCAGCCCGGGGGGACTAGCGGGATTAGGGGCTGGGTTAGATACGCAGTATTTT. The full variable domain, its missing parts supplied by reference TRBV7-2 and TRBJ2-3, is GAGVSQSPSNKVTEKGKDVELRCDPISGHTALYWYRQSLGQGLEFLIYFQGNSAPDKSGLPSDRFSAERTGGSVSTLTIQRTQQEDSAVYLCASSPGGLAGLGAGLDTQYFGPGTRLTVL.